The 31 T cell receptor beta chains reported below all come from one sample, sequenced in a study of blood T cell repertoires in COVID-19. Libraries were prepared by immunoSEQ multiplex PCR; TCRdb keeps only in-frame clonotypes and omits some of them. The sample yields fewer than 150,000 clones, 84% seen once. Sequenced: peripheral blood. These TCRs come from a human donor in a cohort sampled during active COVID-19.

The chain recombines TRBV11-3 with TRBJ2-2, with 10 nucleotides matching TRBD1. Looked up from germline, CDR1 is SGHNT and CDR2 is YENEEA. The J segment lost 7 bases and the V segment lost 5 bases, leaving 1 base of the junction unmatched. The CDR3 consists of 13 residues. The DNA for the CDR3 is TGTGCCAGCAGCAGGGACAGGGGCGGGGAGCTGTTTTTT. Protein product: CASSRDRGGELFF.

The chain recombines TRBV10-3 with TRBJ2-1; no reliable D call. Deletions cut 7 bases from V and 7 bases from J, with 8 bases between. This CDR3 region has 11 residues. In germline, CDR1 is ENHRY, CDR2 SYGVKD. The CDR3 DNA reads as TGTGCCATCAATAGCCGTAATGAGCAGTTCTTC. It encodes CAINSRNEQFF.

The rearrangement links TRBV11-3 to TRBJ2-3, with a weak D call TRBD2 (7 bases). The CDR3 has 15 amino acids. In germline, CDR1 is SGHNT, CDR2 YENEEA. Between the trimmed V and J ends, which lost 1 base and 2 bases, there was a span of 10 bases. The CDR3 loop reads CASSLGGGATDTQYF. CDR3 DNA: TGTGCCAGCAGCTTAGGGGGGGGCGCCACAGATACGCAGTATTTT.

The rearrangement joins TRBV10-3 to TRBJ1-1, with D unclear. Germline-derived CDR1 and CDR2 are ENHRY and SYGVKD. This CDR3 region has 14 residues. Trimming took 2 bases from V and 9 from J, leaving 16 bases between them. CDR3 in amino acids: CAISEPPEASKAFF. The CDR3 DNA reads TGTGCCATCAGTGAGCCCCCCGAGGCATCAAAAGCTTTCTTT.

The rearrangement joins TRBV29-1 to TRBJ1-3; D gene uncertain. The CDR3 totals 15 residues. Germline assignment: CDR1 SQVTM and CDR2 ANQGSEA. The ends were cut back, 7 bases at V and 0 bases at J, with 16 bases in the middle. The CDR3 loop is CSGGTTTGSGNTIYF. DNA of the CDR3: TGCAGCGGAGGAACGACTACTGGCTCTGGAAACACCATATATTTT.

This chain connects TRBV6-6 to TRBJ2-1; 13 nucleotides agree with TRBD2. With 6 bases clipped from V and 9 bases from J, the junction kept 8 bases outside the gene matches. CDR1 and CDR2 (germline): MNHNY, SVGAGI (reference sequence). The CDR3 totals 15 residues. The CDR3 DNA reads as TGTGCCAGCAGCATCGGGACTAGCGGGACCTTTGAGCAGTTCTTC. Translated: CASSIGTSGTFEQFF.

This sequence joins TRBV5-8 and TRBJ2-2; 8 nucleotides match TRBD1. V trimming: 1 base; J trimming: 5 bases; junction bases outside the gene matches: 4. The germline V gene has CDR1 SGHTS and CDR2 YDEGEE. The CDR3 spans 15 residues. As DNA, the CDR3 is TGTGCCAGCAGCTTGCGGACAGGGATGACCGGGGAGCTGTTTTTT. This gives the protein CASSLRTGMTGELFF.

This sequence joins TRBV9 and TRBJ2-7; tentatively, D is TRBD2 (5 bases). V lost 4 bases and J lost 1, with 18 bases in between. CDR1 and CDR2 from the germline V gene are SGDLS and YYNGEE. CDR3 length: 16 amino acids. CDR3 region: CASSPLGSRVSYEQYF. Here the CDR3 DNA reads TGTGCCAGCAGCCCTCTGGGGAGTAGGGTGTCCTACGAGCAGTACTTC.

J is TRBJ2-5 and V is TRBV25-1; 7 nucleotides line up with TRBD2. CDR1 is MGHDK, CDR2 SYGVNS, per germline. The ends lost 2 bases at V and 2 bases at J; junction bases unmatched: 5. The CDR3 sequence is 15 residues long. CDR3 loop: CASSEPAGVQETQYF. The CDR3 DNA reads TGTGCCAGCAGTGAACCGGCGGGGGTACAAGAGACCCAGTACTTC.

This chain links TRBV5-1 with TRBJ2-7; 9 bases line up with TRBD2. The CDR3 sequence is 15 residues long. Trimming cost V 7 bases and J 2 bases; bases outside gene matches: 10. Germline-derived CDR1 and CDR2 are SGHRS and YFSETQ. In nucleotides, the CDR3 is TGCGCCAGCCGCCCAGCGGGAGGTGGGCCCTACGAGCAGTACTTC. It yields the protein CASRPAGGGPYEQYF.

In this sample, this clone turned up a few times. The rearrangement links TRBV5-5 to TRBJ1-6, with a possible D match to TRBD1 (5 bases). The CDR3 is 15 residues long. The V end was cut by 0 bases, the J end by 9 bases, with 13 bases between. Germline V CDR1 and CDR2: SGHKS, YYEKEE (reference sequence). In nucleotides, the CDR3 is TGTGCCAGCAGCTTGGAAACAGGAATCTTTTCACCCCTCCACTTT. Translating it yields CASSLETGIFSPLHF.

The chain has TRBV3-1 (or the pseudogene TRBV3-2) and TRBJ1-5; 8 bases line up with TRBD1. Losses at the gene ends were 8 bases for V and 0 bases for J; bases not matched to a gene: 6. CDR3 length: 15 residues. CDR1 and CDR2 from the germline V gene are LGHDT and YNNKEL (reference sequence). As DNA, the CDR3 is TGTGCCAGCCGACAGGGGCTACTTAGCAATCAGCCCCAGCATTTT. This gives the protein CASRQGLLSNQPQHF.

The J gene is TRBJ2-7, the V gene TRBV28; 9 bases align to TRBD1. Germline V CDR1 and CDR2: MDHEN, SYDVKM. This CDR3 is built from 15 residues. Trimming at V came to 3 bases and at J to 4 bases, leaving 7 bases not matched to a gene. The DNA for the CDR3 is TGTGCCAGCAGTTTTTCGGGACAGGGTATATACGAGCAGTACTTC. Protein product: CASSFSGQGIYEQYF.

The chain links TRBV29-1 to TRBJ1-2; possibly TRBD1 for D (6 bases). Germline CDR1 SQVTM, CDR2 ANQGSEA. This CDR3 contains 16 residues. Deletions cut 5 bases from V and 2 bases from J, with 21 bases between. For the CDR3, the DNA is TGCAGCGTTACCCAAACGTCACAGGGCTGGAACTATGGCTACACCTTC. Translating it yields CSVTQTSQGWNYGYTF.

CDR3 protein: CASSLAAGDQPQHF. The DNA of the CDR3 is TGTGCCAGCAGCTTGGCTGCCGGGGATCAGCCCCAGCATTTT. This chain connects TRBV5-6 to TRBJ1-5, with unresolved D. The CDR3 is 14 residues long. The ends were cut back, 0 bases at V and 5 bases at J, with 9 bases in the middle. Germline V CDR1 and CDR2: SGHDT, YYEEEE.

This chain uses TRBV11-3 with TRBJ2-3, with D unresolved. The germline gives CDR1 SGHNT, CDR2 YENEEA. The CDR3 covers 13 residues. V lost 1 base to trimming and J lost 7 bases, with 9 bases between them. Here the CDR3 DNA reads TGTGCCAGCAGCTTAGGGGCCCTTAATACGCAGTATTTT. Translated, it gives CASSLGALNTQYF.

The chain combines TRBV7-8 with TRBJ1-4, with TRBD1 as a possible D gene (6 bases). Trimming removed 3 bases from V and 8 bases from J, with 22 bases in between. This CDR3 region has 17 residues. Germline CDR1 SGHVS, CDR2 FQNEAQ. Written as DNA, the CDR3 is TGTGCCAGCAGCTTGGCTCCCGGGGGGGGCTGGTGGGAAAAACTGTTTTTT. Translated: CASSLAPGGGWWEKLFF.

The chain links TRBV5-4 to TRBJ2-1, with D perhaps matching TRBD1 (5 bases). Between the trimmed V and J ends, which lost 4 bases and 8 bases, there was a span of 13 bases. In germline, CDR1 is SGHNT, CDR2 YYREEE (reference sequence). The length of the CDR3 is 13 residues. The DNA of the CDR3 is TGTGCCAGCAGCCATAAGACAGTGGATGAGCAGTTCTTC. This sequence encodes CASSHKTVDEQFF.

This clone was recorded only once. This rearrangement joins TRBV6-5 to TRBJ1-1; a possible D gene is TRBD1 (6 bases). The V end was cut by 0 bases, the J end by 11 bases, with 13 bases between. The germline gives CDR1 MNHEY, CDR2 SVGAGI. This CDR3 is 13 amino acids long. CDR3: CASSYSTGSRAFF. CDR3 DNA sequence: TGTGCCAGCAGTTACTCCACAGGGAGTAGGGCTTTCTTT.

The CDR3: CASSLDRGSGELFF. CDR3 DNA: TGTGCCAGCAGCTTAGACAGGGGGAGCGGGGAGCTGTTTTTT. This chain joins TRBV7-2 and TRBJ2-2; the match to TRBD1 covers 8 bases. CDR3 length: 14 amino acids. Trimming took 1 base from V and 7 from J; bases not matched to a gene: 2. Germline V lookup: CDR1 SGHTA, CDR2 FQGNSA.

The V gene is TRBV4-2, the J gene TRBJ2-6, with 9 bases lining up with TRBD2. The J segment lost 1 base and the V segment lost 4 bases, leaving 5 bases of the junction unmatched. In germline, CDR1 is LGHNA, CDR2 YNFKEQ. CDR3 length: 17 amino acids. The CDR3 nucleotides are TGTGCCAGCAGCCCGAGCGCGGGGGGGTCTGGGGCCAACGTCCTGACTTTC. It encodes CASSPSAGGSGANVLTF.

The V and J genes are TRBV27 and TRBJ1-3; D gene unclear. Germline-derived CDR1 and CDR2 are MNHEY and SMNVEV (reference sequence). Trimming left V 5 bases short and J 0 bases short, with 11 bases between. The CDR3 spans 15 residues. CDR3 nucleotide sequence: TGTGCCAGCAGTCCCCGAAGGAGCTCTGGAAACACCATATATTTT. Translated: CASSPRRSSGNTIYF.

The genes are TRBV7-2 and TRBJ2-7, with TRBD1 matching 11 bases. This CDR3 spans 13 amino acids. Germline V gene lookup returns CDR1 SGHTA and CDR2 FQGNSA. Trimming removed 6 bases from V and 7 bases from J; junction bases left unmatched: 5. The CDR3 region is CASSWDRGSEQYF. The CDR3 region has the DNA TGTGCCAGCAGTTGGGACAGGGGGTCAGAGCAGTACTTC.

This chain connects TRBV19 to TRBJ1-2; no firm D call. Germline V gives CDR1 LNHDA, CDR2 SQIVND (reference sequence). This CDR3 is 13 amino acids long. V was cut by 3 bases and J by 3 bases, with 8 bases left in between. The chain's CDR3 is CASSMRGYYGYTF. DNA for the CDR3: TGTGCCAGTAGTATGAGAGGTTACTATGGCTACACCTTC.

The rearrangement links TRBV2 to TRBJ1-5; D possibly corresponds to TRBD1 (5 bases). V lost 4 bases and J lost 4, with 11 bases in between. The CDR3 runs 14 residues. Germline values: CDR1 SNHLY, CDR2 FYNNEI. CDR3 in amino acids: CASSVRRGNQPQHF. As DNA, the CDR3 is TGTGCCAGCAGTGTGAGGAGGGGAAATCAGCCCCAGCATTTT.

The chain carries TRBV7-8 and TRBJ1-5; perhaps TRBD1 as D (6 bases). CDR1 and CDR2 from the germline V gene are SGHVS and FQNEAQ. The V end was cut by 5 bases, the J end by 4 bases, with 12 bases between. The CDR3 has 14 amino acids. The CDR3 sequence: CASSRGGGNQPQHF. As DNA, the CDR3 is TGTGCCAGCAGCCGAGGGGGGGGAAATCAGCCCCAGCATTTT.

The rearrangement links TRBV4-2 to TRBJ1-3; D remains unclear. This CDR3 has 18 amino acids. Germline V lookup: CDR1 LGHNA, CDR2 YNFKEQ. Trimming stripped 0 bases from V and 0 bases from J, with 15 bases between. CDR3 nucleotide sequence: TGTGCCAGCAGCCAAGATGAGGGCACCGGGGACTCTGGAAACACCATATATTTT. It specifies CASSQDEGTGDSGNTIYF.

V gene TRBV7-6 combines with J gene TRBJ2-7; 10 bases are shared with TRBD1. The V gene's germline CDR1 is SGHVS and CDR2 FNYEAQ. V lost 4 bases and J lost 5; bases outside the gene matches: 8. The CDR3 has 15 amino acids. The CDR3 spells CASSSPGQGHNEQYF. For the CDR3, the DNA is TGTGCCAGCAGCTCCCCGGGACAGGGGCACAACGAGCAGTACTTC.

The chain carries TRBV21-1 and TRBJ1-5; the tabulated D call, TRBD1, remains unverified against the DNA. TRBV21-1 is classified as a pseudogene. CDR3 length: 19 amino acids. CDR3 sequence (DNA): TGTGCCAGCAGCAAAAGGAAGGACAGGGCAGGTAGTAGCAATCAGCCCCAGCATTTT. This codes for CASSKRKDRAGSSNQPQHF.

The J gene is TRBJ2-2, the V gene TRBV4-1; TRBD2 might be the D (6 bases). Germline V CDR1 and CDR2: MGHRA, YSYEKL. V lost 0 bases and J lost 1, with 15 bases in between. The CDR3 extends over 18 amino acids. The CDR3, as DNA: TGCGCCAGCAGCCAAGATCCCTCTTGGGGGGTGAACACCGGGGAGCTGTTTTTT. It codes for CASSQDPSWGVNTGELFF.

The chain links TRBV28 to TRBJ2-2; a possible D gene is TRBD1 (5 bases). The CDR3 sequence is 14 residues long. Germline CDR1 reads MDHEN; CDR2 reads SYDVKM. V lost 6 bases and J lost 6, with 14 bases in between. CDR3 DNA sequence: TGTGCCAGCAGGAACAGGATTTATTCCGGGGAGCTGTTTTTT. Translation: CASRNRIYSGELFF.